These T cell receptor beta chains were read from a single sample in a study of blood T cells in healthy people across ages. TCRdb re-analysed the 5' RACE reads in MiXCR, keeping a single row per CDR3 protein. The sample records hundreds of thousands of distinct CDR3 sequences, under 80% being singletons. What was sequenced was blood. Receptors originate from a man aged 30-40 years in good health. Each CDR3 is given with its conserved first and last residue. Each record gives: J gene, CDR3 length, clone size, V gene, D gene, CDR3 protein, CDR3 DNA. D genes are given only for firm matches. Clone size appears in some rows only: once, few, many, or a class for an expanded clone.

j_gene: TRBJ1-1
len: 14
abundance: -
v_gene: TRBV11-2
d_gene: -
CDR3aa: CASSLAGGRTEAFF
CDR3nt: TGTGCCAGCAGCTTAGCCGGGGGGCGGACTGAAGCTTTCTTT

j_gene: TRBJ2-5
len: 14
abundance: few
v_gene: TRBV7-2
d_gene: -
CDR3aa: CASSLHPLAETQYF
CDR3nt: TGTGCCAGCAGCTTACACCCCCTGGCCGAGACCCAGTACTTC

j_gene: TRBJ2-3
len: 13
abundance: -
v_gene: TRBV20-1
d_gene: -
CDR3aa: CSARDQAADTQYF
CDR3nt: TGCAGTGCTAGAGATCAGGCGGCAGATACGCAGTATTTT

j_gene: TRBJ1-6
len: 13
abundance: -
v_gene: TRBV25-1
d_gene: -
CDR3aa: CASSESRELPLHF
CDR3nt: TGTGCCAGCAGTGAATCTCGGGAATTACCCCTCCACTTT

j_gene: TRBJ2-7
len: 14
abundance: -
v_gene: TRBV5-1
d_gene: -
CDR3aa: CASSSEGLRYEQYF
CDR3nt: TGCGCCAGCAGCTCCGAGGGGCTTCGGTACGAGCAGTACTTC

j_gene: TRBJ1-4
len: 15
abundance: few
v_gene: TRBV24-1
d_gene: -
CDR3aa: CATSDRKPKSEKLFF
CDR3nt: TGTGCCACCAGTGATCGAAAACCGAAAAGTGAAAAACTGTTTTTT

j_gene: TRBJ2-7
len: 15
abundance: -
v_gene: TRBV12-5
d_gene: -
CDR3aa: CASGLVLGNTYEQYF
CDR3nt: TGTGCTAGTGGTTTGGTACTAGGTAACACCTACGAGCAGTACTTC

j_gene: TRBJ2-1
len: 13
abundance: once
v_gene: TRBV20-1
d_gene: -
CDR3aa: CSARDLIHNEQFF
CDR3nt: TGCAGTGCTAGAGATCTCATACACAATGAGCAGTTCTTC

j_gene: TRBJ1-5
len: 15
abundance: -
v_gene: TRBV20-1
d_gene: TRBD1
CDR3aa: CSARRDSNLNQPQHF
CDR3nt: TGCAGTGCTAGAAGGGACAGCAATCTTAATCAGCCCCAGCATTTT

j_gene: TRBJ2-1
len: 14
abundance: -
v_gene: TRBV4-3
d_gene: -
CDR3aa: CASSLGVEGNEQFF
CDR3nt: TGCGCCAGCAGCCTCGGGGTGGAAGGGAATGAGCAGTTCTTC

j_gene: TRBJ2-3
len: 17
abundance: once
v_gene: TRBV7-8
d_gene: TRBD2
CDR3aa: CASSFASGGAGTDTQYF
CDR3nt: TGTGCCAGCAGCTTCGCTAGCGGGGGGGCCGGAACAGATACGCAGTATTTT

j_gene: TRBJ2-1
len: 12
abundance: -
v_gene: TRBV20-1
d_gene: -
CDR3aa: CSARALGHEQFF
CDR3nt: TGCAGTGCTAGAGCTCTGGGCCATGAGCAGTTCTTC

j_gene: TRBJ2-7
len: 14
abundance: few
v_gene: TRBV28
d_gene: -
CDR3aa: CASSIRGSSYEQYF
CDR3nt: TGTGCCAGCAGCATAAGGGGTAGCTCCTACGAGCAGTACTTC

j_gene: TRBJ2-7
len: 13
abundance: few
v_gene: TRBV6-1
d_gene: -
CDR3aa: CASSDGETNEQYF
CDR3nt: TGTGCCAGCAGTGATGGGGAAACCAACGAGCAGTACTTC

j_gene: TRBJ2-5
len: 14
abundance: -
v_gene: TRBV4-3
d_gene: -
CDR3aa: CASSQSGRGETQYF
CDR3nt: TGCGCCAGCAGCCAATCGGGCCGTGGAGAGACCCAGTACTTC

j_gene: TRBJ2-5
len: 13
abundance: -
v_gene: TRBV30
d_gene: TRBD2
CDR3aa: CAWSLAGLETQYF
CDR3nt: TGTGCCTGGAGTCTAGCGGGGCTAGAGACCCAGTACTTC

j_gene: TRBJ2-1
len: 14
abundance: once
v_gene: TRBV2
d_gene: -
CDR3aa: CASSRLALGNEQFF
CDR3nt: TGTGCCAGCAGCCGGCTAGCGTTAGGCAATGAGCAGTTCTTC

j_gene: TRBJ2-1
len: 12
abundance: -
v_gene: TRBV20-1
d_gene: -
CDR3aa: CSARRGNGEQFF
CDR3nt: TGCAGTGCTAGACGAGGGAACGGTGAGCAGTTCTTC

j_gene: TRBJ2-3
len: 16
abundance: -
v_gene: TRBV10-1
d_gene: TRBD2
CDR3aa: CASSHRLAGVADTQYF
CDR3nt: TGCGCCAGCAGCCACAGACTAGCGGGAGTGGCAGATACGCAGTATTTT

j_gene: TRBJ2-5
len: 17
abundance: -
v_gene: TRBV6-6
d_gene: TRBD2
CDR3aa: CASSYSPAGGAGETQYF
CDR3nt: TGTGCCAGCAGTTACTCCCCTGCCGGGGGGGCCGGGGAGACCCAGTACTTC

j_gene: TRBJ2-7
len: 18
abundance: -
v_gene: TRBV7-2
d_gene: TRBD2
CDR3aa: CASSERGLAGGSSYEQYF
CDR3nt: TGTGCCAGCAGCGAACGGGGACTAGCGGGGGGGAGCTCCTACGAGCAGTACTTC

j_gene: TRBJ2-7
len: 18
abundance: -
v_gene: TRBV7-2
d_gene: -
CDR3aa: CASSLEGSGQVHSYEQYF
CDR3nt: TGTGCCAGCAGCTTAGAGGGCTCGGGTCAGGTCCACTCCTACGAGCAGTACTTC

j_gene: TRBJ1-6
len: 15
abundance: -
v_gene: TRBV6-5
d_gene: TRBD1
CDR3aa: CATHDLQGHNSPLHF
CDR3nt: TGTGCCACCCATGACTTACAGGGGCATAATTCACCCCTCCACTTT

j_gene: TRBJ2-1
len: 16
abundance: few
v_gene: TRBV7-2
d_gene: -
CDR3aa: CASSLEPSEYYNEQFF
CDR3nt: TGTGCCAGCAGCTTAGAGCCTAGCGAGTACTACAATGAGCAGTTCTTC

j_gene: TRBJ2-1
len: 15
abundance: few
v_gene: TRBV20-1
d_gene: TRBD2
CDR3aa: CSAVHLAGGPNEQFF
CDR3nt: TGCAGTGCTGTCCATCTAGCGGGGGGGCCGAATGAGCAGTTCTTC

j_gene: TRBJ2-7
len: 11
abundance: -
v_gene: TRBV20-1
d_gene: -
CDR3aa: CSAGASYEQYF
CDR3nt: TGCAGTGCCGGGGCATCCTACGAGCAGTACTTC

j_gene: TRBJ2-5
len: 15
abundance: -
v_gene: TRBV7-2
d_gene: -
CDR3aa: CASSREGGLWETQYF
CDR3nt: TGTGCCAGCAGCCGCGAGGGGGGGCTTTGGGAGACCCAGTACTTC

j_gene: TRBJ1-2
len: 13
abundance: -
v_gene: TRBV29-1
d_gene: -
CDR3aa: CSVDSNRNYGYTF
CDR3nt: TGCAGCGTTGATTCCAACAGGAATTATGGCTACACCTTC

j_gene: TRBJ1-4
len: 14
abundance: once
v_gene: TRBV27
d_gene: -
CDR3aa: CASSLGQMSEKLFF
CDR3nt: TGTGCCAGCAGTTTAGGGCAGATGAGTGAAAAACTGTTTTTT

j_gene: TRBJ1-2
len: 14
abundance: -
v_gene: TRBV7-2
d_gene: -
CDR3aa: CASSPPGLNYGYTF
CDR3nt: TGTGCCAGCAGCCCACCGGGCCTGAACTATGGCTACACCTTC

j_gene: TRBJ1-2
len: 18
abundance: -
v_gene: TRBV5-6
d_gene: TRBD1
CDR3aa: CASSQTGTGGVLGYGYTF
CDR3nt: TGTGCCAGCAGTCAGACCGGGACAGGGGGAGTCTTAGGCTATGGCTACACCTTC

j_gene: TRBJ2-3
len: 17
abundance: -
v_gene: TRBV7-9
d_gene: -
CDR3aa: CASVLGVSSGLQDTQYF
CDR3nt: TGTGCCAGCGTACTTGGAGTTTCTTCGGGGCTTCAAGATACGCAGTATTTT

j_gene: TRBJ2-1
len: 16
abundance: -
v_gene: TRBV27
d_gene: TRBD2
CDR3aa: CASSPVTSGGYNEQFF
CDR3nt: TGTGCCAGCAGCCCAGTGACTAGCGGGGGGTACAATGAGCAGTTCTTC

j_gene: TRBJ2-1
len: 13
abundance: once
v_gene: TRBV5-1
d_gene: -
CDR3aa: CASSLSEVDEQFF
CDR3nt: TGCGCCAGCAGCTTGTCGGAGGTTGATGAGCAGTTCTTC

j_gene: TRBJ2-7
len: 15
abundance: -
v_gene: TRBV12-3/TRBV12-4
d_gene: TRBD1
CDR3aa: CASSLGQGKSYEQYF
CDR3nt: TGTGCCAGCAGTCTGGGACAGGGAAAATCCTACGAGCAGTACTTC

j_gene: TRBJ1-1
len: 15
abundance: few
v_gene: TRBV7-9
d_gene: TRBD1
CDR3aa: CASSWDRDGATEAFF
CDR3nt: TGTGCCAGCAGCTGGGACAGGGACGGGGCCACTGAAGCTTTCTTT

j_gene: TRBJ1-6
len: 14
abundance: -
v_gene: TRBV14
d_gene: -
CDR3aa: CASSPRWGASPLHF
CDR3nt: TGTGCCAGCAGCCCCCGGTGGGGTGCTTCACCCCTCCACTTT

j_gene: TRBJ2-3
len: 14
abundance: -
v_gene: TRBV20-1
d_gene: -
CDR3aa: CSAPSGTGGLTQYF
CDR3nt: TGCAGTGCCCCCTCCGGGACTGGGGGTTTGACGCAGTATTTT

j_gene: TRBJ1-4
len: 14
abundance: -
v_gene: TRBV4-3
d_gene: TRBD1
CDR3aa: CASSQESGGEKLFF
CDR3nt: TGCGCCAGCAGCCAAGAATCAGGGGGGGAAAAACTGTTTTTT

j_gene: TRBJ2-5
len: 12
abundance: once
v_gene: TRBV7-9
d_gene: TRBD1
CDR3aa: CASSQGTGTQYF
CDR3nt: TGTGCCAGCAGCCAGGGGACAGGGACCCAGTACTTC

j_gene: TRBJ2-7
len: 15
abundance: once
v_gene: TRBV7-2
d_gene: -
CDR3aa: CASSLQDSPTYEQYF
CDR3nt: TGTGCCAGCAGCTTACAAGACAGCCCCACCTACGAGCAGTACTTC

j_gene: TRBJ1-2
len: 11
abundance: -
v_gene: TRBV29-1
d_gene: -
CDR3aa: CSVSTPYGYTF
CDR3nt: TGCAGCGTTTCTACACCCTATGGCTACACCTTC

j_gene: TRBJ1-2
len: 14
abundance: -
v_gene: TRBV12-3/TRBV12-4
d_gene: -
CDR3aa: CASSLPGKDYGYTF
CDR3nt: TGTGCCAGCAGTTTGCCAGGGAAGGACTATGGCTACACCTTC

j_gene: TRBJ2-5
len: 13
abundance: once
v_gene: TRBV28
d_gene: -
CDR3aa: CASTAWGQETQYF
CDR3nt: TGTGCCAGCACCGCGTGGGGGCAAGAGACCCAGTACTTC

j_gene: TRBJ2-5
len: 17
abundance: -
v_gene: TRBV5-1
d_gene: TRBD1
CDR3aa: CASSLVGQGVLQETQYF
CDR3nt: TGCGCCAGCAGCTTGGTCGGACAGGGAGTACTACAAGAGACCCAGTACTTC

j_gene: TRBJ1-2
len: 14
abundance: few
v_gene: TRBV20-1
d_gene: -
CDR3aa: CSAREGPVDYGYTF
CDR3nt: TGCAGTGCTAGAGAGGGCCCGGTAGACTATGGCTACACCTTC

j_gene: TRBJ1-5
len: 15
abundance: -
v_gene: TRBV20-1
d_gene: TRBD1
CDR3aa: CSARADGQVQGPQHF
CDR3nt: TGCAGTGCTAGAGCTGACGGACAGGTCCAAGGGCCCCAGCATTTT

j_gene: TRBJ2-1
len: 12
abundance: -
v_gene: TRBV10-3
d_gene: TRBD1
CDR3aa: CAISETGTGEFF
CDR3nt: TGTGCCATCAGTGAAACCGGGACAGGGGAGTTCTTC

j_gene: TRBJ1-6
len: 15
abundance: -
v_gene: TRBV21-1
d_gene: -
CDR3aa: CASSKSRGGFSPLHF
CDR3nt: TGTGCCAGCAGCAAGTCCAGGGGCGGATTTTCACCCCTCCACTTT

j_gene: TRBJ2-4
len: 16
abundance: -
v_gene: TRBV7-9
d_gene: -
CDR3aa: CASSLEGHGLKNIQYF
CDR3nt: TGTGCCAGCAGCTTAGAAGGACACGGTCTTAAAAACATTCAGTACTTC